The 14 T cell receptor beta chains given below trace back to one sample, sequenced in a study of CD8 T cells in Susac syndrome (dated by TCRdb to between 2017 and 2020). Libraries were prepared through the immunoSEQ multiplex PCR assay. RNA was extracted with the RNeasy kit and 0.5 to 1 ug was reverse transcribed using random hexamers. TCRdb reprocessed the public reads (quality trimming at Q25 with fastp, clone calling with MiXCR) and kept in-frame beta chains. When rows share a CDR3 protein, they turn into one entry using the most common DNA and genes. This sample gives tens of thousands of distinct CDR3 sequences in total; roughly 94% of them show up just once. The ten top clones hold 0.3% of the sample. What was sequenced was CD4+ T cells from PBMCs. These receptors were obtained from a human donor with Susac syndrome.

This chain links TRBV29-1 with TRBJ2-3; D gene unclear. The CDR3 loop spans 16 amino acids. The germline V and J ends were trimmed by 4 bases and 2 bases, with 19 bases remaining between them. Per the germline V gene, CDR1 is SQVTM and CDR2 is ANQGSEA. In DNA form, the CDR3 reads TGCAGCGTTGCTGGTCTCGAGTACGGGTACACAGATACGCAGTATTTT. Protein: CSVAGLEYGYTDTQYF.

The rearrangement links TRBV25-1 to TRBJ2-7, with no clear D. The CDR3 sequence is 12 residues long. The V and J ends lost 4 bases and 4 bases respectively, with 8 bases between them. CDR1 is MGHDK, CDR2 SYGVNS, per germline. The CDR3 nucleotides read TGTGCCAGCAGTGGACTGAAGTACGAGCAGTACTTC. The encoded protein is CASSGLKYEQYF.

CDR3 sequence: CASTGPDYNSPLHF. The CDR3 nucleotides read TGTGCCAGCACAGGGCCAGACTATAATTCACCCCTCCACTTT. The V gene is TRBV2, the J gene TRBJ1-6; possibly TRBD1 for D (5 bases). The CDR3 length is 14 residues. Deletions cut 7 bases from V and 3 bases from J, with 10 bases between. The germline CDR1 and CDR2 sequences are SNHLY and FYNNEI. Full variable domain (remainder filled in from reference TRBV2 and TRBJ1-6): EPEVTQTPSHQVTQMGQEVILRCVPISNHLYFYWYRQILGQKVEFLVSFYNNEISEKSEIFDDQFSVERPDGSNFTLKIRSTKLEDSAMYFCASTGPDYNSPLHFGNGTRLTVT.

The rearrangement joins TRBV5-1 to TRBJ2-1; the D gene is possibly TRBD2 (6 bases). Trimming removed 1 base at V and 3 bases at J, with 11 bases between. Per the germline V gene, CDR1 is SGHRS and CDR2 is YFSETQ. The CDR3 is 15 residues long. The CDR3 DNA reads TGCGCCAGCAGCTTGATGGGAGGTCTCTACAATGAGCAGTTCTTC. Translation gives CASSLMGGLYNEQFF.

The chain joins TRBV5-1 to TRBJ1-6; weak D call: TRBD1 (6 bases). The CDR3 has 15 residues. Trimming cost V 0 bases and J 9 bases, with 13 bases left between them. CDR1 and CDR2 (germline): SGHRS, YFSETQ. In DNA, the CDR3 is TGCGCCAGCAGCTTGGCCTCAGGGGTGGGTTCACCCCTCCACTTT. This translates into CASSLASGVGSPLHF.

This clonotype has only one observation. J is TRBJ2-7 and V is TRBV2; D tentatively fits TRBD1 or TRBD2 (5 bases each). The CDR3 has 13 amino acids. Germline V CDR1 and CDR2: SNHLY, FYNNEI. V lost 8 bases, J lost 0 bases, and 11 bases lay in between. CDR3 nucleotides: TGTGCCAGCGGGGACCCCACCTCCTACGAGCAGTACTTC. This codes for CASGDPTSYEQYF.

This clonotype was recorded only once. The rearrangement links TRBV5-6 to TRBJ1-2; 7 nucleotides line up with TRBD1. The CDR3 sequence is 17 residues long. Per the germline V gene, CDR1 is SGHDT and CDR2 is YYEEEE. The V segment lost 4 bases and the J segment 7 bases; nucleotides outside the gene matches: 19. Here the CDR3 DNA reads TGTGCCAGCAGCGAGCTTGGCCCGGGACAGAGATTTTCTGGCTACACCTTC. It translates to CASSELGPGQRFSGYTF.

The chain uses TRBV14 and TRBJ2-2, with D uncertain. The CDR3 covers 13 residues. V gave up 0 bases and J gave up 6 bases, with 5 bases separating them. Germline V gene sequence: CDR1 SGHDN, CDR2 FVKESK. The CDR3 DNA is TGTGCCAGCAGCCAAGACCTAGCCGGGGAGCTGTTTTTT. Translation gives CASSQDLAGELFF. Variable domain in full (rest from reference TRBV14 and TRBJ2-2): EAGVTQFPSHSVIEKGQTVTLRCDPISGHDNLYWYRRVMGKEIKFLLHFVKESKQDESGMPNNRFLAERTGGTYSTLKVQPAELEDSGVYFCASSQDLAGELFFGEGSRLTVL.

The chain couples TRBV27 to TRBJ2-7; no definite D call. Germline CDR1 is MNHEY and CDR2 is SMNVEV (reference sequence). Trimming took 5 bases from V and 3 from J, leaving 5 bases between them. CDR3 length: 11 residues. The chain's CDR3 is CASSHNYEQYF. The CDR3 region has the DNA TGTGCCAGCAGTCATAACTACGAGCAGTACTTC.

The chain has TRBV25-1 and TRBJ2-1; 12 nucleotides align to TRBD2. The trim removed 6 bases at V and 8 bases at J, leaving 8 bases unmatched. The CDR3 has 15 residues. The germline CDR1 and CDR2 sequences are MGHDK and SYGVNS. CDR3: CASSSGASGGDEQFF. The CDR3 DNA follows: TGTGCCAGCAGCTCGGGGGCTAGCGGGGGGGATGAGCAGTTCTTC.

The chain is built from TRBV12-3 or TRBV12-4 and TRBJ2-1, with 10 bases lining up with TRBD1. The CDR3 covers 16 residues. Germline trimming cut 7 bases from V and 4 bases from J; bases unmatched to any gene: 10. The CDR3 loop is CASTESTGGSYNEQFF. The CDR3 DNA sequence: TGTGCCAGCACTGAGTCGACAGGGGGCAGTTACAATGAGCAGTTCTTC.

The chain joins TRBV7-2 to TRBJ1-5; 7 bases align to TRBD1. Germline CDR1 SGHTA, CDR2 FQGNSA. The CDR3 sequence is 14 residues long. J was trimmed by 4 bases and V by 4 bases; bases with no gene match: 4. The CDR3 is CASSSGQVNQPQHF. Written as DNA, the CDR3 is TGTGCCAGCAGCTCCGGACAGGTGAATCAGCCCCAGCATTTT.

The chain is built from TRBV28 and TRBJ1-2; weak D call: TRBD1 (6 bases). The CDR3 covers 15 residues. Germline V lookup: CDR1 MDHEN, CDR2 SYDVKM. Trimming shortened V by 3 bases and J by 12 bases, and 23 bases separated the two germline ends. The CDR3 sequence is CASSLGADSSTGNTF. CDR3 bases: TGTGCCAGCAGTTTGGGGGCAGATTCCTCGACGGGAAACACCTTC.

J is TRBJ2-3 and V is TRBV28; no firm D call. This CDR3 region has 15 residues. Trimming shortened V by 4 bases and J by 6 bases, and 17 bases separated the two germline ends. The germline gives CDR1 MDHEN, CDR2 SYDVKM. CDR3 residues: CASSSPPRPADTQYF. The CDR3 DNA sequence: TGTGCCAGCAGTTCCCCCCCTCGCCCGGCGGATACGCAGTATTTT.